Each of the 2 T cell receptor beta chains below was sequenced from the same sample in a study of Ad26.COV2.S vaccination and SARS-CoV-2 variants. This table comes from immunoSEQ multiplex PCR, and its TCRdb copy is limited to in-frame clones, with some not included. The data contain 410,000 or so clones, about 90% of them singletons. Described treatment: some 20 received Ad26.COV2.S at low or high dose, single or two shots; roughly five received placebo; per-sample allocation not given. Sampling was done on day 63 after the first vaccine or placebo injection. The sample in question was peripheral blood, obtained in a trial of Ad26.COV2.S vaccine versus placebo. All receptors come from a person between 18 and 65 years old who received the Ad26.COV2.S COVID-19 vaccine or a placebo.

The CDR3 loop reads CASSRGRDTDTQYF. The CDR3 nucleotides read TGTGCCAGTAGTAGGGGCAGAGACACAGATACGCAGTATTTT. The gene calls are TRBV19 and TRBJ2-3, with D possibly TRBD1 on 5 matching bases. There are 14 residues in the CDR3. V was trimmed by 4 bases and J by 2 bases, leaving 10 bases between them. Germline V gene data show CDR1 as LNHDA and CDR2 as SQIVND (reference sequence).

The chain joins TRBV2 to TRBJ1-2; D not resolved. There are 15 residues in the CDR3. Trimming shortened V by 8 bases and J by 4 bases, and 20 bases separated the two germline ends. Germline V gene lookup returns CDR1 SNHLY and CDR2 FYNNEI. CDR3 loop: CASDSLGITRYGYTF. In nucleotides, the CDR3 is TGTGCCAGCGATTCGTTGGGGATAACCCGCTATGGCTACACCTTC.